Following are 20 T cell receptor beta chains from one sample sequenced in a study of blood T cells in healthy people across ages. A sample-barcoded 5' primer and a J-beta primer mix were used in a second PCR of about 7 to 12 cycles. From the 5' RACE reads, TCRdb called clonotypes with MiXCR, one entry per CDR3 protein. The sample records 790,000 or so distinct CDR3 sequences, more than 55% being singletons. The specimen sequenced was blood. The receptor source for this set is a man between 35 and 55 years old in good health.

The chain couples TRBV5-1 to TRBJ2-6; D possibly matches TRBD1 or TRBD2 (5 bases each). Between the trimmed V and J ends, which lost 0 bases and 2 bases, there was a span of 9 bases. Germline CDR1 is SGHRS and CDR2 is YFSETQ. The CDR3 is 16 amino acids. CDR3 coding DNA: TGCGCCAGCAGCTTGGCTCAGGGAGCTGGGGCCAACGTCCTGACTTTC. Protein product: CASSLAQGAGANVLTF.

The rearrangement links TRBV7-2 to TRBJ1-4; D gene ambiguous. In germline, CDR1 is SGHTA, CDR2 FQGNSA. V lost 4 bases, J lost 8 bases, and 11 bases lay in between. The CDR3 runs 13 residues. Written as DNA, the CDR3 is TGTGCCAGCAGCTCCTCCTTGACCGAAAAACTGTTTTTT. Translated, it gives CASSSSLTEKLFF.

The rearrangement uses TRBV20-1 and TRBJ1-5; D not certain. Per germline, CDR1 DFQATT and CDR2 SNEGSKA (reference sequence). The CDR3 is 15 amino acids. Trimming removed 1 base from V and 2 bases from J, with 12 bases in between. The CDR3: CSARVVTNRNQPQHF. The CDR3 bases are TGCAGTGCTAGAGTCGTCACGAACCGCAATCAGCCCCAGCATTTT.

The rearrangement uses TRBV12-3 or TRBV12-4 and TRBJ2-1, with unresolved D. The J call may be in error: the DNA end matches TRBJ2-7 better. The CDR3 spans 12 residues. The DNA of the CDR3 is TGTGCCAGCAGTTTCCTTACGTTCGAGCAGTACTTC. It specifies CASSFLTFEQYF.

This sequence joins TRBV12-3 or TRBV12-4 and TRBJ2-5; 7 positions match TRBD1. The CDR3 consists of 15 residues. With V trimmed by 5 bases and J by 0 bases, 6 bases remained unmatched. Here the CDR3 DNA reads TGTGCCAGCAGTCGGGACAGCGTGTACCAAGAGACCCAGTACTTC. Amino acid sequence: CASSRDSVYQETQYF.

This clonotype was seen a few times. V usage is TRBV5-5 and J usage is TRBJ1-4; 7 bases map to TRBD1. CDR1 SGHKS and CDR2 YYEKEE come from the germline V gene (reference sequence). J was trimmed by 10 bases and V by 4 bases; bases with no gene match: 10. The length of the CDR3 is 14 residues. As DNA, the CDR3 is TGTGCCAGCAGCATCCGGGACAGACATCCAAAACTGTTTTTT. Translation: CASSIRDRHPKLFF.

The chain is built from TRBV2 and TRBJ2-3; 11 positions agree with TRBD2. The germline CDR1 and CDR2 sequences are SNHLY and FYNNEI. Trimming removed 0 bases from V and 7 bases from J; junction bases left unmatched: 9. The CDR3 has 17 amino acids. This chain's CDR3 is CASSEAQTSGATYTQYF. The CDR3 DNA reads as TGTGCCAGCAGTGAAGCGCAGACTAGCGGGGCCACTTATACGCAGTATTTT.

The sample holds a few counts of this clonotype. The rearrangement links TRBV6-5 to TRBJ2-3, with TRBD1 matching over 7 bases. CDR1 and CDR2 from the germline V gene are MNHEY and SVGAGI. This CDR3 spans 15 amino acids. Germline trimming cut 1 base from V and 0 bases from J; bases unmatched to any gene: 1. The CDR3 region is CASSYLGQSTDTQYF. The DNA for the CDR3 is TGTGCCAGCAGTTACTTGGGACAGAGCACAGATACGCAGTATTTT.

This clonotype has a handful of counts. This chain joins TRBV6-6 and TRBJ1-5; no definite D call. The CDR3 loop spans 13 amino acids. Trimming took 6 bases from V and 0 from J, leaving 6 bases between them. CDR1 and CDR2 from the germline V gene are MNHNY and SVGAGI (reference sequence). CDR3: CASSWVSNQPQHF. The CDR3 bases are TGTGCCAGCAGCTGGGTTAGCAATCAGCCCCAGCATTTT.

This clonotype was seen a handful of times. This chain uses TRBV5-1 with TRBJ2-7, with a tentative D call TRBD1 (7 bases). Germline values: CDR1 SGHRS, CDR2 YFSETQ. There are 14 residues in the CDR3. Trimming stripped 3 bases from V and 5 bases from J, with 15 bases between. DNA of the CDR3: TGCGCCAGCAGCTCGAGACAGGGAGGCGACGAGCAGTACTTC. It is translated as CASSSRQGGDEQYF.

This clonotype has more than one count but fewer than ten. Here the CDR3 reads CASRTGSGPRRGEQFF. The CDR3 DNA sequence: TGTGCCAGCAGAACCGGGTCGGGGCCTCGCAGGGGAGAGCAGTTCTTC. The V and J genes are TRBV12-3 or TRBV12-4 and TRBJ2-1; D may be TRBD1 (6 bases). This CDR3 is 16 amino acids long. The V end was cut by 6 bases, the J end by 10 bases, with 25 bases between.

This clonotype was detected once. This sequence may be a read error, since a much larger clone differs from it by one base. CDR3: CSVQSRQDGGCEQYF. Written as DNA, the CDR3 is TGCAGCGTTCAAAGTCGGCAGGACGGGGGATGCGAGCAGTACTTC. V and J are TRBV29-1 and TRBJ2-7; D is possibly TRBD2 (6 bases). Germline CDR1 reads SQVTM; CDR2 reads ANQGSEA. This CDR3 contains 15 residues. With 5 bases removed from V and 6 bases from J, the gap between germline ends came to 23 bases.

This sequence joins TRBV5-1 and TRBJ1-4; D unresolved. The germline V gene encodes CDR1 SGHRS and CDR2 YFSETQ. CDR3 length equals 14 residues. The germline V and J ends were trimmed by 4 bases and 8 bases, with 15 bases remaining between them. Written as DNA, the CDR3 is TGCGCCAGCAGCACGGACCCGTCCAACGAAAAACTGTTTTTT. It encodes CASSTDPSNEKLFF. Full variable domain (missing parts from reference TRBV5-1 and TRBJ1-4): KAGVTQTPRYLIKTRGQQVTLSCSPISGHRSVSWYQQTPGQGLQFLFEYFSETQRNKGNFPGRFSGRQFSNSRSEMNVSTLELGDSALYLCASSTDPSNEKLFFGSGTQLSVL.

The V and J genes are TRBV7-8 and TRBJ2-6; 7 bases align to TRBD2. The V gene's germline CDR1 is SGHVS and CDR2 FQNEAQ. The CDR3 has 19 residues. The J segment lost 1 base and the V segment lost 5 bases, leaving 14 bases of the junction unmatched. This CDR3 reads CASSPLMGGESSGANVLTF. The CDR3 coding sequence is TGTGCCAGCAGCCCTCTAATGGGAGGGGAATCATCTGGGGCCAACGTCCTGACTTTC.

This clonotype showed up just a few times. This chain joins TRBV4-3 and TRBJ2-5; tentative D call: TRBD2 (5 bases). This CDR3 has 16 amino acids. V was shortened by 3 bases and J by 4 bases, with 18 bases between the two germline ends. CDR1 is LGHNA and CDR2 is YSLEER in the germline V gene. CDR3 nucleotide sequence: TGCGCCAGCAGCCAGCCGGGGTCAGGACGAGGAGAGACCCAGTACTTC. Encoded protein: CASSQPGSGRGETQYF.

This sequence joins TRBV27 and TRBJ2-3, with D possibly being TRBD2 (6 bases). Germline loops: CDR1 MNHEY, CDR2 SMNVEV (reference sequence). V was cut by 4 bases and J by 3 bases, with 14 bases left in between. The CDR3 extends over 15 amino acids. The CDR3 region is CASSWAGRGTDTQYF. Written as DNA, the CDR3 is TGTGCCAGCAGTTGGGCGGGAAGGGGAACAGATACGCAGTATTTT.

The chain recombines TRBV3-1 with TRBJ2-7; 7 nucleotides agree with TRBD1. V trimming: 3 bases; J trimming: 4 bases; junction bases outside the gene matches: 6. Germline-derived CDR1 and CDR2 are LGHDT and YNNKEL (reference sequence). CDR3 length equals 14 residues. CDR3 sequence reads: CASSQRQGRYEQYF. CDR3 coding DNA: TGTGCCAGCAGCCAGAGACAGGGCCGGTACGAGCAGTACTTC.

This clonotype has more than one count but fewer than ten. The CDR3, as DNA: TGCGCCAGCAGCCAAGACCAGGCGATCAGCACAGATACGCAGTATTTT. This codes for CASSQDQAISTDTQYF. The chain has TRBV4-1 and TRBJ2-3; D remains ambiguous. The CDR3 runs to 16 residues. Trimming stripped 0 bases from V and 0 bases from J, with 10 bases between. Germline V gene data show CDR1 as MGHRA and CDR2 as YSYEKL.

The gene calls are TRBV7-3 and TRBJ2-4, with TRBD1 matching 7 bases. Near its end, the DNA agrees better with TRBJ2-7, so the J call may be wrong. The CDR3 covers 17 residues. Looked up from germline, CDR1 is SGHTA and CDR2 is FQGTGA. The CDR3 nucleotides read TGTGCCAGCAGCGTGAAACCGGGACAGCAAGTCTCCTACGAGCAGTACTTC. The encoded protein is CASSVKPGQQVSYEQYF.

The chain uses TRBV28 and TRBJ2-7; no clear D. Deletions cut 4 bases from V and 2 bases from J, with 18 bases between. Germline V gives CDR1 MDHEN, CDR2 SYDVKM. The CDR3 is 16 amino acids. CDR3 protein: CASSSQARLMTYEQYF. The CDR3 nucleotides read TGTGCCAGCAGTTCCCAAGCCAGATTAATGACCTACGAGCAGTACTTC.